The 20 T cell receptor beta chains given below trace back to one sample, sequenced in a study of identical twins. MiXCR, run by TCRdb on the 5' RACE reads, gives a single entry per CDR3 protein. There are 450,000 or so distinct CDR3 sequences in the sample; about 14% occur only once, and around 0.48% lies in the top ten. These data also featured in a second study, about yellow fever vaccine responses in identical twins.

The sample was CD4+ T cells sorted from blood. Receptors were obtained from a woman aged 18 to 35 in good health.

The rearrangement uses TRBV2 and TRBJ2-7, with D perhaps TRBD1 (5 bases). CDR1 and CDR2 (germline): SNHLY, FYNNEI. Trimming shortened V by 6 bases and J by 0 bases, and 15 bases separated the two germline ends. This CDR3 spans 15 amino acids. The DNA for the CDR3 is TGTGCCAGCAGGGAGACAGCTAAGAGCTCCTACGAGCAGTACTTC. Its translation: CASRETAKSSYEQYF.

This clonotype appeared a few times. At one boundary the junction diverges from the germline segment, which might be a read error. The CDR3 bases are TGTGCCAGCAGGGCCCGGGGGACTAGCGGGAGGGCCTATAATGAGCAGTTCTTC. Amino acids: CASRARGTSGRAYNEQFF. V usage is TRBV6-1 and J usage is TRBJ2-1; the match to TRBD2 covers 16 bases. This CDR3 comprises 18 residues. Germline V lookup: CDR1 MNHNS, CDR2 SASEGT.

The rearrangement joins TRBV27 to TRBJ2-5; D is unclear. CDR1 is MNHEY, CDR2 SMNVEV, per germline (reference sequence). V lost 4 bases to trimming and J lost 4 bases, with 10 bases between them. This CDR3 is 13 amino acids long. CDR3 residues: CASSSRLLETQYF. The CDR3 nucleotides are TGTGCCAGCAGTTCACGGCTGTTAGAGACCCAGTACTTC.

The rearrangement joins TRBV4-3 to TRBJ2-1; no reliable D call. Germline V gives CDR1 LGHNA, CDR2 YSLEER. Trimming took off 0 bases at V and 9 bases at J, with 12 bases between the two ends. The CDR3 has 14 residues. The CDR3 nucleotides are TGCGCCAGCAGCCAAGAACCGGGTTTGGGTGAGCAGTTCTTC. Its protein product is CASSQEPGLGEQFF.

The V call is TRBV12-3 or TRBV12-4, the J call TRBJ2-3; the D gene is possibly TRBD1 (5 bases). The CDR3 consists of 15 residues. V lost 6 bases to trimming and J lost 3 bases, with 16 bases between them. CDR3 region: CASRGRAGMTDTQYF. CDR3 in DNA: TGTGCCAGCAGAGGGCGAGCAGGGATGACAGATACGCAGTATTTT.

The rearrangement joins TRBV5-6 to TRBJ2-7, with TRBD1 matching over 8 bases. The germline CDR1 and CDR2 sequences are SGHDT and YYEEEE. The CDR3 is 13 amino acids. Germline trimming cut 6 bases from V and 3 bases from J; bases unmatched to any gene: 5. CDR3 loop: CASILQGGYEQYF. The CDR3 DNA reads as TGTGCCAGCATCTTACAGGGGGGCTACGAGCAGTACTTC.

V usage is TRBV7-2 and J usage is TRBJ2-3; D gene unclear. Germline V gives CDR1 SGHTA, CDR2 FQGNSA. CDR3 length: 13 amino acids. V lost 5 bases, J lost 8 bases, and 14 bases lay in between. The CDR3 region has the DNA TGTGCCAGCAGCATGGACGACCTGGGTACGCAGTATTTT. Its protein product is CASSMDDLGTQYF. The full variable domain, with the rest looked up from reference TRBV7-2 and TRBJ2-3, is GAGVSQSPSNKVTEKGKDVELRCDPISGHTALYWYRQSLGQGLEFLIYFQGNSAPDKSGLPSDRFSAERTGGSVSTLTIQRTQQEDSAVYLCASSMDDLGTQYFGPGTRLTVL.

This clonotype has just a few counts. The gene calls are TRBV7-9 and TRBJ2-2, with TRBD1 matching over 9 bases. The CDR3 contains 16 residues. The V gene's germline CDR1 is SEHNR and CDR2 FQNEAQ (reference sequence). J gave up 5 bases and V 5 bases, and 9 bases lay outside the gene matches. The CDR3 here is CASSPRDRVVTGELFF. CDR3 DNA sequence: TGTGCCAGCAGCCCCCGGGACAGGGTGGTTACCGGGGAGCTGTTTTTT. Looking up the rest from reference TRBV7-9 and TRBJ2-2 gives the full variable domain: DTGVSQNPRHKITKRGQNVTFRCDPISEHNRLYWYRQTLGQGPEFLTYFQNEAQLEKSRLLSDRFSAERPKGSFSTLEIQRTEQGDSAMYLCASSPRDRVVTGELFFGEGSRLTVL.

In this sample, this clonotype turned up many times. This chain uses TRBV24-1 with TRBJ2-3, with 7 nucleotides matching TRBD2. V trimming: 3 bases; J trimming: 0 bases; junction bases outside the gene matches: 8. Germline V CDR1 and CDR2: KGHDR, SFDVKD. The CDR3 has 17 residues. In DNA, the CDR3 is TGTGCCACCAGTGATCTTGGCGGGAGCGGTAGCACAGATACGCAGTATTTT. It encodes CATSDLGGSGSTDTQYF.

The V gene is TRBV27, the J gene TRBJ1-1, with D unclear. This CDR3 spans 13 amino acids. Germline assignment: CDR1 MNHEY and CDR2 SMNVEV (reference sequence). V was cut by 0 bases and J by 7 bases, with 9 bases left in between. The CDR3 DNA reads as TGTGCCAGCAGTTTATCGTCACCTCTTGAAGCTTTCTTT. It is translated as CASSLSSPLEAFF.

There are a few counts of this clonotype. J is TRBJ2-5 and V is TRBV6-5; no definite D call. Germline CDR1 reads MNHEY; CDR2 reads SVGAGI. The CDR3 consists of 14 residues. Trimming left V 2 bases short and J 2 bases short, with 9 bases between. CDR3 loop: CASSYAGRQETQYF. CDR3 nucleotides: TGTGCCAGCAGTTACGCAGGCAGACAAGAGACCCAGTACTTC.

V gene TRBV3-1 combines with J gene TRBJ2-7, with D hard to call. Deletions cut 4 bases from V and 0 bases from J, with 10 bases between. This CDR3 region has 14 residues. The germline CDR1 and CDR2 sequences are LGHDT and YNNKEL (reference sequence). The CDR3 spells CASSPYGYSYEQYF. CDR3 DNA: TGTGCCAGCAGCCCCTACGGCTACTCCTACGAGCAGTACTTC.

The chain has TRBV30 and TRBJ2-7; D is possibly TRBD2 (5 bases). V gave up 4 bases and J gave up 5 bases, with 15 bases separating them. CDR1 GTSNPN and CDR2 SVGIG come from the germline V gene (reference sequence). This CDR3 region has 13 residues. This CDR3 is CAWTQEEAHEQYF. The CDR3 nucleotides are TGTGCCTGGACCCAGGAGGAGGCCCACGAGCAGTACTTC.

This clonotype was detected many times. The rearrangement links TRBV14 to TRBJ2-3, with D possibly TRBD2 on 5 matching bases. Germline V lookup: CDR1 SGHDN, CDR2 FVKESK. The CDR3 is made up of 16 amino acids. The germline V and J ends were trimmed by 0 bases and 4 bases, with 14 bases remaining between them. This CDR3 is CASSQDLRGWADTQYF. The CDR3 DNA reads as TGTGCCAGCAGCCAAGATCTCCGAGGGTGGGCAGATACGCAGTATTTT.

This clonotype was counted only a few times. This chain connects TRBV20-1 to TRBJ1-5, with D perhaps TRBD1 (5 bases). Germline V lookup: CDR1 DFQATT, CDR2 SNEGSKA (reference sequence). This CDR3 has 15 residues. With 7 bases removed from V and 5 bases from J, the gap between germline ends came to 21 bases. The CDR3 coding sequence is TGCAGTGTCAAGGGTTCGCAGGGCTCCTATCAGCCCCAGCATTTT. Amino acids: CSVKGSQGSYQPQHF.

A few counts support this clonotype. The chain joins TRBV29-1 to TRBJ2-1, with 7 bases matching TRBD2. CDR3 length equals 12 residues. V trimming: 4 bases; J trimming: 10 bases; junction bases outside the gene matches: 7. Germline V gene lookup returns CDR1 SQVTM and CDR2 ANQGSEA. In DNA form, the CDR3 reads TGCAGCGTTGCGACTAGCACGGGCGAGCAGTTCTTC. Amino acids: CSVATSTGEQFF.

This clonotype was detected many times. The V call is TRBV5-1, the J call TRBJ2-7; TRBD1 matches at 7 bases. Germline assignment: CDR1 SGHRS and CDR2 YFSETQ. V gave up 3 bases and J gave up 4 bases; unmatched junction bases: 13. This CDR3 comprises 16 residues. CDR3 in DNA: TGCGCCAGCAGCTCGACGGCGACAGGGTATATTTACGAGCAGTACTTC. It specifies CASSSTATGYIYEQYF.

This sequence joins TRBV7-9 and TRBJ2-7; D uncertain. The CDR3 has 15 amino acids. V was shortened by 3 bases and J by 0 bases, with 12 bases between the two germline ends. Germline lookup yields CDR1 SEHNR and CDR2 FQNEAQ (reference sequence). The chain's CDR3 is CASSLRPAFSYEQYF. CDR3 coding DNA: TGTGCCAGCAGCTTGCGCCCGGCCTTCTCCTACGAGCAGTACTTC.

The chain employs TRBV27 and TRBJ2-1; 13 bases agree with TRBD2. The V gene's germline CDR1 is MNHEY and CDR2 SMNVEV (reference sequence). Germline trimming cut 5 bases from V and 7 bases from J; bases unmatched to any gene: 8. The CDR3 sequence is 16 residues long. The CDR3 is CASSIRTSGGRNEQFF. The CDR3 DNA follows: TGTGCCAGCAGTATCCGGACTAGCGGGGGTCGGAATGAGCAGTTCTTC.

The chain carries TRBV29-1 and TRBJ2-1; 10 bases fit TRBD2. Per germline, CDR1 SQVTM and CDR2 ANQGSEA. V gave up 1 base and J gave up 8 bases; unmatched junction bases: 14. This CDR3 has 17 residues. CDR3 bases: TGCAGCGTTGAAGGGGGCCAGCGGGAGGGCCCTAGGGATGAGCAGTTCTTC. It codes for CSVEGGQREGPRDEQFF.